This TCR beta chain was recorded in a study of T cells in localized non-small cell lung cancer. Study findings and constraints: Uninvolved adjacent lung had higher T cell clonality than tumor and all other tissues.

As regards this clone: Antigen: not known.

Here immunoSEQ multiplex PCR was the method, and the copy in TCRdb shows in-frame clones only, minus some. This sample has tens of thousands of clones, with about 90% found just once. The origin of this receptor is a man aged 35-75 years with stage I squamous cell lung carcinoma. The specimen was peripheral blood, collected before any cancer treatment.

The CDR3 DNA is TGTGCCATTCGACAGGGCCAGGATGAGCAGTTCTTC. Translating gives CAIRQGQDEQFF. V usage is TRBV10-3 and J usage is TRBJ2-1; 7 nucleotides line up with TRBD1. CDR1 and CDR2 (germline): ENHRY, SYGVKD. The CDR3 runs 12 residues. V shed 9 bases, J shed 8 bases, and the junction held 7 bases outside the gene matches.